The clone carrying this T cell receptor (beta chain) was seen repeatedly, ten times or more. As yet, its antigen is unknown. This entry comes from a study of neurological immune-mediated disorders. Study-wide context: In a group of around 34 multiple sclerosis patients, approximately 31 had the relapsing-remitting type and 3 had the secondary progressive type.

Broader study findings: The expanded clones of different subjects shared no CDR3 amino acid sequences (suggesting private repertoires in all groups).

TCRdb used MiXCR to reprocess the 5' RACE reads, holding one entry per CDR3 protein. The repertoire has about 54,000 distinct CDR3 sequences, around 3.8% of them found once; the top ten carry about 2%. The CDR3 spans 13 residues. The V gene lost 0 bases and the J gene lost 8 bases, with 8 bases spanning the gap. Germline assignment: CDR1 SGDLS and CDR2 YYNGEE. Sorted libraries came from about a million CD4+ or CD8+ T cells. The chain combines TRBV9 with TRBJ2-2; TRBD2 is a possible D gene (5 bases). This TCR derives from a woman in her forties with multiple sclerosis. The source material was CD4+ T cells from blood. This CDR3 is CASSVDPGGELFF. CDR3 nucleotides: TGTGCCAGCAGCGTAGATCCGGGGGGGGAGCTGTTTTTT.